These T cell receptor beta chains were read from a single sample in a study of early stage breast cancer tumors. Repertoires were generated with immunoSEQ multiplex PCR, while TCRdb's copy carries only in-frame clones and drops some. The table lists tens of thousands of clones, 80% of them singletons, with approximately 11% in the top ten. The sequencing sample was made of blood. All receptors come from a person between 55 and 69 years old with breast cancer. Both conserved end residues are part of each CDR3. D genes are given only for firm matches. Not every row has a clone size; where given, it reads once, few, many or a size class.

D: .; J: TRBJ1-1; size: .; V: TRBV19; DNA: TGTGCCAGTGGCCAGGGGTTGGGCAGGGTGGAAGCTTTCTTT; CDR3: CASGQGLGRVEAFF
D: TRBD2; J: TRBJ2-1; size: .; V: TRBV19; DNA: TGTGCCAGTAGGATAGCGGGAGAATTATTTGAGCAGTTCTTC; CDR3: CASRIAGELFEQFF
D: .; J: TRBJ1-5; size: .; V: TRBV12-5; DNA: TGTGCTAGTGGGAAGGGGGAGAATCAGCCCCAGCATTTT; CDR3: CASGKGENQPQHF
D: .; J: TRBJ1-3; size: .; V: TRBV4-1; DNA: TGCGCCAGCAGCCAAGCAGGGACTGATATAAACACCATATATTTT; CDR3: CASSQAGTDINTIYF
D: TRBD2; J: TRBJ2-1; size: .; V: TRBV4-1; DNA: TGCGCCAGCAGCCAACTAGCGGGAGGGAACAATGAGCAGTTCTTC; CDR3: CASSQLAGGNNEQFF
D: .; J: TRBJ1-1; size: .; V: TRBV6-5; DNA: TGTGCCAGCAGCAGGGGTGCGGGCACTGAAGCTTTCTTT; CDR3: CASSRGAGTEAFF
D: .; J: TRBJ2-1; size: few; V: TRBV6-4; DNA: TGTGCCAGCAGTGACTCGAACGGGAGCTCCTACAATGAGCAGTTCTTC; CDR3: CASSDSNGSSYNEQFF
D: TRBD1; J: TRBJ2-7; size: .; V: TRBV19; DNA: TGTGCCAGTAGTATAGCGGGCTGGGGACAGATCTACGAGCAGTACTTC; CDR3: CASSIAGWGQIYEQYF
D: .; J: TRBJ2-7; size: .; V: TRBV7-6; DNA: TGTGCCAGCAGCCCACATGGTCCCTACGAGCAGTACTTC; CDR3: CASSPHGPYEQYF
D: TRBD1; J: TRBJ2-7; size: .; V: TRBV18; DNA: TGTGCCAGCTCACCCCCCGGGACAGTTCGCTCCTACGAGCAGTACTTC; CDR3: CASSPPGTVRSYEQYF
D: .; J: TRBJ1-3; size: .; V: TRBV15; DNA: TGTGCCACCAGCAGAGATGTAGGAGGGGCGGGAAACACCATATATTTT; CDR3: CATSRDVGGAGNTIYF
D: TRBD2; J: TRBJ2-7; size: .; V: TRBV15; DNA: TGTGCCACCAGCAGAGCCCTAGCGGGAGGCTACGAGCAGTACTTC; CDR3: CATSRALAGGYEQYF
D: TRBD1; J: TRBJ1-2; size: .; V: TRBV7-2; DNA: TGTGCCAGCAGCCCCGGACAGGGCGGCTATGGCTACACCTTC; CDR3: CASSPGQGGYGYTF
D: .; J: TRBJ1-2; size: once; V: TRBV12-5; DNA: TGTGCTAGTGGTCGTACAGAAGACTATGGCTACACCTTC; CDR3: CASGRTEDYGYTF
D: .; J: TRBJ2-1; size: .; V: TRBV4-3; DNA: TGCGCCAGCAGCCGCCGGGGCGGGGATGAGCAGTTCTTC; CDR3: CASSRRGGDEQFF
D: TRBD2; J: TRBJ2-1; size: few; V: TRBV4-1; DNA: TGCGCCAGCAGCCAAGGTCCGGGGGGTGAGCAGTTCTTC; CDR3: CASSQGPGGEQFF
D: TRBD1; J: TRBJ2-5; size: .; V: TRBV5-1; DNA: TGCGCCAGCAGCCCGGGGGCAGACAGGGGGCAGACCCAGTACTTC; CDR3: CASSPGADRGQTQYF
D: .; J: TRBJ1-2; size: few; V: TRBV2; DNA: TGTGCCAGCAGTGAAGGTTATAGTGGCTACACCTTC; CDR3: CASSEGYSGYTF
D: TRBD1; J: TRBJ1-1; size: .; V: TRBV4-3; DNA: TGCGCCAGCAGCCCAGGATCAGGGGGCCTCACTGAAGCTTTCTTT; CDR3: CASSPGSGGLTEAFF
D: TRBD2; J: TRBJ2-7; size: .; V: TRBV2; DNA: TGTGCCAGCAGTCCGGCTAGCGGGAGGGGCGAGCAGTACTTC; CDR3: CASSPASGRGEQYF
D: .; J: TRBJ2-7; size: once; V: TRBV6-1; DNA: TGTGCCAGCAGTGGGTTCAGGCCCTCCTACGAGCAGTACTTC; CDR3: CASSGFRPSYEQYF
D: TRBD2; J: TRBJ2-1; size: .; V: TRBV15; DNA: TGTGCCACCAGCCTTAGGGCTAGCGGGGGCCGCCGCTCCTACAATGAGCAGTTCTTC; CDR3: CATSLRASGGRRSYNEQFF
D: .; J: TRBJ1-3; size: .; V: TRBV6-5; DNA: TGTGCCAGTTGGCAGGGCCCCTCTGGAAACACCATATATTTT; CDR3: CASWQGPSGNTIYF
D: .; J: TRBJ1-2; size: once; V: TRBV7-9; DNA: TGTGCCAGCAGCTTCGGTGACATATCTCGGGGCTACACCTTC; CDR3: CASSFGDISRGYTF
D: .; J: TRBJ2-7; size: .; V: TRBV9; DNA: TGTGCCAGCAGCGTAGGGGGGACACAGGGAATCTACGAGCAGTACTTC; CDR3: CASSVGGTQGIYEQYF
D: TRBD2; J: TRBJ2-7; size: .; V: TRBV7-2; DNA: TGTGCCAGCAGCTTCCCGACTAGCGGGAGTTGGGGCGAGCAGTACTTC; CDR3: CASSFPTSGSWGEQYF
D: .; J: TRBJ1-4; size: .; V: TRBV18; DNA: TGTGCCAGCTCACCCCAACCAGGGGAGGAAAAACTGTTTTTT; CDR3: CASSPQPGEEKLFF
D: .; J: TRBJ1-5; size: few; V: TRBV19; DNA: TGTGCCAGCAACGCGGTCTCGGTCAGGGAACGACAGCCCCAGCATTTT; CDR3: CASNAVSVRERQPQHF
D: .; J: TRBJ2-7; size: .; V: TRBV5-6; DNA: TGTGCCAGCAGCTTTTATAGCTCCTACGAGCAGTACTTC; CDR3: CASSFYSSYEQYF
D: .; J: TRBJ2-3; size: .; V: TRBV29-1; DNA: TGCAGCGTACGTATGGAGGAAGGTTTGAGAGATACGCAGTATTTT; CDR3: CSVRMEEGLRDTQYF
D: TRBD2; J: TRBJ2-4; size: .; V: TRBV5-1; DNA: TGCGCCAGCAGCACCGGGACTAGCGGGAGCGCCAAAAACATTCAGTACTTC; CDR3: CASSTGTSGSAKNIQYF
D: .; J: TRBJ1-4; size: once; V: TRBV4-1; DNA: TGCGCCAGCAGCCAAGTCGCCGGGGTCGGGAAACTGTTTTTT; CDR3: CASSQVAGVGKLFF
D: TRBD2; J: TRBJ2-1; size: .; V: TRBV28; DNA: TGTGCCAGCAGTCCCTTTAAAAGCGGGAGAGAGTTATTCTGGGGCTCCTACAATGAGCAGTTCTTC; CDR3: CASSPFKSGRELFWGSYNEQFF
D: TRBD2; J: TRBJ2-3; size: .; V: TRBV15; DNA: TGTGCCACCAGTCCGACTAGCGGGAGCACAGATACGCAGTATTTT; CDR3: CATSPTSGSTDTQYF
D: TRBD1; J: TRBJ2-3; size: .; V: TRBV6-5; DNA: TGTGCCAGCAGTTACCGGGGGACAGGGGTCGGAGATACGCAGTATTTT; CDR3: CASSYRGTGVGDTQYF
D: TRBD2; J: TRBJ2-1; size: .; V: TRBV5-6; DNA: TGTGCCAGCAGCTTGGATGTTAGCGGGAGGTCCTACAATGAGCAGTTCTTC; CDR3: CASSLDVSGRSYNEQFF
D: TRBD2; J: TRBJ2-5; size: .; V: TRBV5-1; DNA: TGCGCCAGCAGCTGGGCCGTAGCGGGGCAAGAGACCCAGTACTTC; CDR3: CASSWAVAGQETQYF
D: TRBD2; J: TRBJ2-7; size: few; V: TRBV19; DNA: TGTGCCAGTAGTTCCCCGGGACTAGCGGGAGGAACCTACGAGCAGTACTTC; CDR3: CASSSPGLAGGTYEQYF
D: .; J: TRBJ1-2; size: once; V: TRBV19; DNA: TGTGCCAGTAGTTACAGTCGGGGGACCTATGGCTACACCTTC; CDR3: CASSYSRGTYGYTF
D: TRBD2; J: TRBJ2-2; size: large; V: TRBV18; DNA: TGTGCCAGCTCACCACTCGGCGGGAGCGACACCACCGGGGAGCTGTTTTTT; CDR3: CASSPLGGSDTTGELFF
D: TRBD1; J: TRBJ1-2; size: few; V: TRBV29-1; DNA: TGCAGCGTAGCCTCTCACGGGCAGGGGGAATATGGCTACACCTTC; CDR3: CSVASHGQGEYGYTF
D: TRBD2; J: TRBJ2-3; size: .; V: TRBV19; DNA: TGTGCCAGTTCCGCTAGGGATAGCGGGTTGAATACGCAGTATTTT; CDR3: CASSARDSGLNTQYF
D: .; J: TRBJ2-7; size: .; V: TRBV19; DNA: TGTGCCAGTAGTGGCGGGATGTACGAGCAGTACTTC; CDR3: CASSGGMYEQYF
D: .; J: TRBJ1-3; size: .; V: TRBV5-1; DNA: TGCGCCAGCAGGCTGGACAGCTCGATCTCTGGAAACACCATATATTTT; CDR3: CASRLDSSISGNTIYF
D: .; J: TRBJ2-5; size: .; V: TRBV9; DNA: TGTGCCAGCAGCGTAGAAGGGTTGACAGCCCAAGAGACCCAGTACTTC; CDR3: CASSVEGLTAQETQYF
D: .; J: TRBJ1-2; size: few; V: TRBV7-8; DNA: TGTGCCAGCAGCTTAAGTACGGTATATGGCTACACCTTC; CDR3: CASSLSTVYGYTF
D: .; J: TRBJ2-7; size: .; V: TRBV30; DNA: TGTGCCTGGAGAGGTAGCGCCGACGAGCAGTACTTC; CDR3: CAWRGSADEQYF
D: TRBD1; J: TRBJ1-1; size: few; V: TRBV28; DNA: TGTGCCAGCAGGGGGACAGGGCGTAATGAAGCTTTCTTT; CDR3: CASRGTGRNEAFF
D: TRBD2; J: TRBJ2-3; size: .; V: TRBV4-3; DNA: TGCGCCAGCAGCCAAGGTCGTGGCGGGAGTCTGGCAGATACGCAGTATTTT; CDR3: CASSQGRGGSLADTQYF
D: TRBD1; J: TRBJ1-1; size: .; V: TRBV29-1; DNA: TGCAGCGTTGAGCGCACAGGGGACACTGAAGCTTTCTTT; CDR3: CSVERTGDTEAFF
D: .; J: TRBJ2-4; size: .; V: TRBV18; DNA: TGTGCCAGCTCACCTTCAAGGGGAAACATTCAGTACTTC; CDR3: CASSPSRGNIQYF
D: .; J: TRBJ1-4; size: .; V: TRBV29-1; DNA: TGCAGCGTTGTGGGCAGGGTTAGTGAAAAACTGTTTTTT; CDR3: CSVVGRVSEKLFF